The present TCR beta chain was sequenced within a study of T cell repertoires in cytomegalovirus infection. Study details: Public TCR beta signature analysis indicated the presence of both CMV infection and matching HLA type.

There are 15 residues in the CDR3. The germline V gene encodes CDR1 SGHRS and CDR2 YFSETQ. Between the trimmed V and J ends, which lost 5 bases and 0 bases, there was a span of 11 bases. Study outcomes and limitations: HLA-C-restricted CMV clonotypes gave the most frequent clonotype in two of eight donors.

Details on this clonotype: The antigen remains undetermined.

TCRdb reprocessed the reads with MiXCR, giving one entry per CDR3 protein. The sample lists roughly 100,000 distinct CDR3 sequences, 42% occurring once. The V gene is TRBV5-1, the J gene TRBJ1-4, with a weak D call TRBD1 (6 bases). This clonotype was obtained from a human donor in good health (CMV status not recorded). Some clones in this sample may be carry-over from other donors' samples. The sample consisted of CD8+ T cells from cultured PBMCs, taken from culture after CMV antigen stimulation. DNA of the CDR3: TGCGCCAGCAGACCCGGGGGCCCAACTAATGAAAAACTGTTTTTT. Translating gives CASRPGGPTNEKLFF.